Only one count was recorded for the clone carrying this T cell receptor beta chain. TCRdb analysed the 5' RACE reads with MiXCR anew, one entry per CDR3 protein. The profile shows some 1,600,000 distinct CDR3 sequences, less than 40% of them singletons. This entry is derived from a study of identical twins. There are 15 residues in the CDR3. Germline V gives CDR1 MNHNS, CDR2 SASEGT. V lost 11 bases to trimming and J lost 4 bases, with 18 bases between them. Sequenced sample: cord blood. V gene TRBV6-1 combines with J gene TRBJ1-6; D gene uncertain. The source is a newborn girl in good health. In nucleotides, the CDR3 is TGTGCCGCCCGGGTGGCAGGACGGTATAATTCACCCCTCCACTTT. This translates into CAARVAGRYNSPLHF.